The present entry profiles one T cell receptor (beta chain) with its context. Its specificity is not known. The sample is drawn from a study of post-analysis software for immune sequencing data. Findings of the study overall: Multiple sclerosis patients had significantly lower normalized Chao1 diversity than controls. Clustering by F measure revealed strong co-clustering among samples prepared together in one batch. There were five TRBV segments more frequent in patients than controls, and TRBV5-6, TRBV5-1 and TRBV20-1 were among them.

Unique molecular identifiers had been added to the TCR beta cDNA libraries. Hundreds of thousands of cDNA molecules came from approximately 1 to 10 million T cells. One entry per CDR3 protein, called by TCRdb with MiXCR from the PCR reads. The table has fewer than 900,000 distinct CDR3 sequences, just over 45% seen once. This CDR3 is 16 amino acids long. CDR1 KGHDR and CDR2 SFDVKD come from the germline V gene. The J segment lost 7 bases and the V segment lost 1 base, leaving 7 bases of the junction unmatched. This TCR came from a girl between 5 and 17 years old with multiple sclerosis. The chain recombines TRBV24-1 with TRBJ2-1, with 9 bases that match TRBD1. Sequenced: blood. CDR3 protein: CATSDLGTGTSNEQFF. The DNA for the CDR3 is TGTGCCACCAGTGATTTAGGGACAGGGACCTCTAATGAGCAGTTCTTC.